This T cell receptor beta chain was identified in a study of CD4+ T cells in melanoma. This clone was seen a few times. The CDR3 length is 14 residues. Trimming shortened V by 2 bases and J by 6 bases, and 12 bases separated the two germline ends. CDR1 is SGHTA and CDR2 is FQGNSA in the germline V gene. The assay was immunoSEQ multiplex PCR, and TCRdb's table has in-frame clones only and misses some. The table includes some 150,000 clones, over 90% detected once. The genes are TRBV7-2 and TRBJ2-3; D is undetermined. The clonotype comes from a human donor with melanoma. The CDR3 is CASSLFPRPDTQYF. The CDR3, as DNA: TGTGCCAGCAGCTTATTCCCCCGTCCGGATACGCAGTATTTT.